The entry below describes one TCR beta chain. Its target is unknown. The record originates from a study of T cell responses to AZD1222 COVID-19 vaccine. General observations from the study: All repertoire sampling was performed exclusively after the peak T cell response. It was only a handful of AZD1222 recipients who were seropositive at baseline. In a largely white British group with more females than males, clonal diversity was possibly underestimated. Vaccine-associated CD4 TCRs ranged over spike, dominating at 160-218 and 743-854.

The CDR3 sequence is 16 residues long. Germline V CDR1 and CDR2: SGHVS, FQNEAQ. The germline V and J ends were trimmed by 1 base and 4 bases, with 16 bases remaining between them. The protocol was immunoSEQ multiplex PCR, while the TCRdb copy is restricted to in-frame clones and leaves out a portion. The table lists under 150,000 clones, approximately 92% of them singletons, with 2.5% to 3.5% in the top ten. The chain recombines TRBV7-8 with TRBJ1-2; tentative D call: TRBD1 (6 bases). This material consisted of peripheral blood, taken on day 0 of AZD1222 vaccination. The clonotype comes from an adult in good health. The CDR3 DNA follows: TGTGCCAGCAGCTTAGGTTTGTGGTGGGACATCTATGGCTACACCTTC. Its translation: CASSLGLWWDIYGYTF.